This record looks at one TCR beta chain sequence and its context. Which antigen it targets is not known. No much larger clone is present one base from it, and per-base qualities are unavailable. The data are from a study of CD8+ T cells in alopecia areata (dated by TCRdb to the late 2010s). Study-level background: To study T cell clonal expansion in alopecia areata, the researchers applied high-throughput TCRbeta sequencing to both the C3H/HeJ mouse model and human patients. Human TCRbeta sequencing covered scalp tissue and sorted CD4+ and CD8+ peripheral blood T cells from patchy and totalis/universalis alopecia areata patients and healthy controls. Scalp clonality was compared across normal scalp (n=4), patchy alopecia areata scalp (n=8), and alopecia totalis/universalis scalp (n=8). RNA was extracted with the PAXgene miRNA kit for fixed scalp, the miRNeasy kit for PBMCs, and the RNeasy kit for mouse skin. TCRbeta CDR3 regions were amplified by immunoSEQ multiplex PCR with 35 Vbeta forward and 13 Jbeta reverse primers.

PBMCs were isolated by density centrifugation and stained for CD3, CD4 and CD8, and CD4+ and CD8+ T cells were sorted on a FACSAria. Unaffected controls provided scalp biopsies and blood samples. The library was produced with the immunoSEQ multiplex PCR assay. To provide template for TCR sequencing, every sample had RNA extracted and reverse transcribed into cDNA. First-strand cDNA was synthesized with SuperScript III using a 2:1 mix of oligo-dT and random hexamers. Amplification bias was assessed with a synthetic immune receptor repertoire, and residual bias was removed computationally. The study's own analysis went as follows. Raw reads were preprocessed to remove errors, and CDR3 was defined by IMGT conventions from the conserved cysteine to phenylalanine. To get clonality, Shannon entropy was normalized by log2 of the number of productive unique TCRs and the result was subtracted from 1. Whether scalp clones were CD4 or CD8 was inferred by matching scalp TCRbeta sequences against CD4 and CD8 repertoires sorted from blood. The immuneACCESS repertoire file appears here via TCRdb, limited to in-frame rearrangements. These files lack a portion of the clones; in checked studies, under half of the deficit traces to unresolved V genes, and the cause of the others is not known. V and J calls and clone size are given by that table; D and trimming were obtained from the DNA. The sample table lists about 120,000 clones, approximately 60% of them with a count of one. Around 2.8% of the sample is taken by the ten largest.

Study-level results and caveats: Unlike mouse skin, where gammadelta T cells dominate, normal human skin contains resident alphabeta T cells that get sequenced too, which complicates analysis of the scalp TCR repertoire. Higher clonality and more expanded CD8+ clones were observed in lesional scalp than in normal scalp, particularly in alopecia totalis/universalis, a finding suggestive of antigenic drive. Shared TCR sequences between patients were less evident than in mice, which may be partly attributable to HLA diversity in the patient population.

The sample consisted of CD4+ T cells sorted from blood. The TCR originated in a human donor in good health.

The CDR3 has the sequence CASPRDRANSPLHF. Here is the DNA: TGCGCCAGCCCCCGGGACAGAGCTAATTCACCCCTCCACTTT. This chain is built from TRBV4-1 and TRBJ1-6; TRBD1 fits 7 bases in the junction. CDR1 and CDR2 are drawn from the germline V gene: MGHRA, YSYEKL. The germline V and J ends show losses of 8 bases and 6 bases respectively, and no gene match explains 7 bases of the junction. Spanning cysteine to phenylalanine, the CDR3 consists of 14 amino acids. Left in the record is the CDR3 DNA by itself, 42 bases read in frame from the first base.